Shown below are 4 T cell receptor beta chains from a single sample sequenced in a study of shared clonotypes between healthy human individuals. Measured with immunoSEQ multiplex PCR; TCRdb has only the in-frame clones, and not every one. Of 2 million to 2.5 million clones detected, under 95% appear once; the ten largest clones hold 0.37%. Sequencing was done on a sample of naive CD4+ T cells from PBMCs. The subset is: CD45RA+ positively selected. The receptor set was obtained from a man between 18 and 35 years old in good health. Some clones in this sample may be carry-over from other donors' samples.

V is TRBV7-9 and J is TRBJ2-2, with D possibly matching TRBD2 (5 bases). V shed 5 bases and J shed 1 base, with 11 bases lying between them. There are 15 residues in the CDR3. Germline V lookup: CDR1 SEHNR, CDR2 FQNEAQ (reference sequence). CDR3 sequence reads: CASSPRGRNTGELFF. CDR3 in DNA: TGTGCCAGCAGCCCCCGGGGTCGGAACACCGGGGAGCTGTTTTTT. Full variable domain (remainder filled in from reference TRBV7-9 and TRBJ2-2): DTGVSQNPRHKITKRGQNVTFRCDPISEHNRLYWYRQTLGQGPEFLTYFQNEAQLEKSRLLSDRFSAERPKGSFSTLEIQRTEQGDSAMYLCASSPRGRNTGELFFGEGSRLTVL.

J is TRBJ2-2 and V is TRBV2; no clear D gene. The germline gives CDR1 SNHLY, CDR2 FYNNEI. The CDR3 totals 16 residues. Trimming took off 3 bases at V and 1 base at J, with 12 bases between the two ends. In nucleotides, the CDR3 is TGTGCCAGCAGTGATGAAGGACGGAGGAACACCGGGGAGCTGTTTTTT. Amino acids: CASSDEGRRNTGELFF.

V and J are TRBV28 and TRBJ2-2; D remains ambiguous. This CDR3 is 12 amino acids long. Deletions cut 5 bases from V and 6 bases from J, with 7 bases between. Germline CDR1 reads MDHEN; CDR2 reads SYDVKM. CDR3: CASSPPPGELFF. The DNA for the CDR3 is TGTGCCAGCAGTCCGCCGCCCGGGGAGCTGTTTTTT.

The gene calls are TRBV5-1 and TRBJ2-3, with D possibly TRBD2 on 6 matching bases. V was trimmed by 0 bases and J by 1 base, leaving 12 bases between them. This CDR3 has 16 amino acids. The germline V gene encodes CDR1 SGHRS and CDR2 YFSETQ. CDR3 bases: TGCGCCAGCAGCTTGGCCAATGGAGGGGGCACAGATACGCAGTATTTT. Residues: CASSLANGGGTDTQYF.